This T cell receptor (beta chain) derives from a study of T-cell reconstitution after alpha-beta-depleted transplantation in children. Study outcomes and limitations: Diversity of TCRbeta at day 60 was high in some patients, arising from surviving recipient T cells and thymic progenitors. It was reported that alpha-beta T cells came from several hundred expanded graft clones (about two months after transplant). From newly produced T cells came most of the T-cell counts and diversity one year after transplant.

This clonotype was observed at least ten times. Its specificity is not known. CDR1 is MNHEY, CDR2 SVGAGI, per germline. This CDR3 comprises 14 residues. V lost 2 bases and J lost 0, with 8 bases in between. Construction of the TCRbeta library involved unique molecular identifiers. TCRdb passed the PCR reads through MiXCR, listing each CDR3 protein once. The table shows 250,000 to 300,000 distinct CDR3 sequences, with around 9.1% occurring only once. This receptor was taken from a boy under three years old with acute myeloid leukemia, due to receive a stem cell transplant. The gene calls are TRBV6-5 and TRBJ2-7, with a possible D match to TRBD1 (6 bases). The starting material was PBMCs, obtained before TCRalphabeta/CD19-depleted stem cell transplant. In DNA, the CDR3 is TGTGCCAGCAGTTACACGGACAGCTCCTACGAGCAGTACTTC. Translated, it gives CASSYTDSSYEQYF.